This is a list of T cell receptor beta chains from one sample in a study of blood T cell repertoires in COVID-19. Sequencing was performed with immunoSEQ multiplex PCR; in TCRdb, only in-frame clones are kept and a portion is missing. The top ten hold roughly 13% of the sample, which has 150,000 to 200,000 clones, 75% to 90% seen once. Sequenced sample: PBMCs or T cells enriched from blood (not recorded which). The receptor source for this set is a woman in her fifties or sixties who had recovered from COVID-19. The CDR3 runs from the conserved cysteine through the conserved F or W. A D gene is named only where the DNA matches it firmly. For some rows the clone size is stated as once, few or many, or as a class when expanded; others skip it.

clone_size: NA
d_call: NA
v_call: TRBV12-3/TRBV12-4
j_call: TRBJ1-1
cdr3_nt: TGTGCCAGCAGTCCCGACAGTAACACTGAAGCTTTCTTT
cdr3_aa: CASSPDSNTEAFF

clone_size: NA
d_call: NA
v_call: TRBV6-5
j_call: TRBJ1-2
cdr3_nt: TGTGCCAGCAGTACCCCGATGGGCGGAGGCTATGGCTACACCTTC
cdr3_aa: CASSTPMGGGYGYTF

clone_size: NA
d_call: NA
v_call: TRBV9
j_call: TRBJ2-1
cdr3_nt: TGTGCCAGCAGCGTCGACCCGGGTCATGAGCAGTTCTTC
cdr3_aa: CASSVDPGHEQFF

clone_size: NA
d_call: NA
v_call: TRBV5-1
j_call: TRBJ2-5
cdr3_nt: TGCGCCAGCAGCTTCGGCAGGCCTAAAGAGACCCAGTACTTC
cdr3_aa: CASSFGRPKETQYF

clone_size: NA
d_call: TRBD1
v_call: TRBV6-1
j_call: TRBJ1-6
cdr3_nt: TGTGCCAGCAGTGAAAGCCTCTTGCGAGGGGGCAAGAGTTCACCCCTCCACTTT
cdr3_aa: CASSESLLRGGKSSPLHF

clone_size: NA
d_call: NA
v_call: TRBV5-1
j_call: TRBJ1-2
cdr3_nt: TGCGCCAGCAGCTTGACAGGGCGAGATGGCTACACCTTC
cdr3_aa: CASSLTGRDGYTF

clone_size: NA
d_call: NA
v_call: TRBV7-9
j_call: TRBJ1-1
cdr3_nt: TGTGCCAGCAGCTGGTGGACAGCCACCCTGGCCACTGAAGCTTTCTTT
cdr3_aa: CASSWWTATLATEAFF

clone_size: NA
d_call: NA
v_call: TRBV27
j_call: TRBJ2-3
cdr3_nt: TGTGCCAGCAGTTTACAACAGGGTAGCACAGATACGCAGTATTTT
cdr3_aa: CASSLQQGSTDTQYF

clone_size: few
d_call: NA
v_call: TRBV18
j_call: TRBJ1-1
cdr3_nt: TGTGCCAGCTCACCCGGGGGGGGCGTCATGGAGAACACTGAAGCTTTCTTT
cdr3_aa: CASSPGGGVMENTEAFF

clone_size: few
d_call: NA
v_call: TRBV5-1
j_call: TRBJ1-1
cdr3_nt: TGCGCCAGCAGCTTGGGACAGTCGAACACTGAAGCTTTCTTT
cdr3_aa: CASSLGQSNTEAFF

clone_size: NA
d_call: NA
v_call: TRBV5-1
j_call: TRBJ1-5
cdr3_nt: TGCGCCAGCAGCTCCCTAGGGGGGGGCAATCAGCCCCAGCATTTT
cdr3_aa: CASSSLGGGNQPQHF

clone_size: NA
d_call: NA
v_call: TRBV7-3
j_call: TRBJ2-7
cdr3_nt: TGTGCCAGCAGCTTAGACGGGAGCTCCTACGAGCAGTACTTC
cdr3_aa: CASSLDGSSYEQYF

clone_size: NA
d_call: TRBD1
v_call: TRBV7-2
j_call: TRBJ1-6
cdr3_nt: TGTGCCAGCAGCTTAGTTTCGGGGACAGGAAATTCACCCCTCCACTTT
cdr3_aa: CASSLVSGTGNSPLHF

clone_size: NA
d_call: TRBD1
v_call: TRBV2
j_call: TRBJ1-4
cdr3_nt: TGTGCCAGCAGTGAAGTCCCTTACAGGGGGCTGACAACTAATGAAAAACTGTTTTTT
cdr3_aa: CASSEVPYRGLTTNEKLFF

clone_size: NA
d_call: TRBD1
v_call: TRBV19
j_call: TRBJ1-6
cdr3_nt: TGTGCCAGTCGATCACAGGGGAATTCACCCCTCCACTTT
cdr3_aa: CASRSQGNSPLHF

clone_size: few
d_call: TRBD2
v_call: TRBV6-5
j_call: TRBJ2-7
cdr3_nt: TGTGCCAGCATGACCCGGCTAGCGGGGGGGTACGAGCAGTACTTC
cdr3_aa: CASMTRLAGGYEQYF

clone_size: few
d_call: NA
v_call: TRBV2
j_call: TRBJ1-1
cdr3_nt: TGTGCCAGCAGCACGGACAGGAACACTGAAGCTTTCTTT
cdr3_aa: CASSTDRNTEAFF

clone_size: NA
d_call: TRBD2
v_call: TRBV7-2
j_call: TRBJ2-4
cdr3_nt: TGTGCCAGCAGCCCCGAGCGGGGGCGAGGCATTCAGTACTTC
cdr3_aa: CASSPERGRGIQYF

clone_size: NA
d_call: TRBD1
v_call: TRBV5-1
j_call: TRBJ1-1
cdr3_nt: TGCGCCAGCAGCAGGGGACAGGGGACGAACACTGAAGCTTTCTTT
cdr3_aa: CASSRGQGTNTEAFF

clone_size: few
d_call: TRBD1
v_call: TRBV4-1
j_call: TRBJ1-3
cdr3_nt: TGCGCCAGCAGCCACGTGGACAGGGCCTCTGGAAACACCATATATTTT
cdr3_aa: CASSHVDRASGNTIYF

clone_size: NA
d_call: TRBD1
v_call: TRBV11-3
j_call: TRBJ2-2
cdr3_nt: TGTGCCAGCAGCGAGGGACAGGGTTGGGGGACCGGGGAGCTGTTTTTT
cdr3_aa: CASSEGQGWGTGELFF

clone_size: NA
d_call: TRBD1
v_call: TRBV2
j_call: TRBJ1-2
cdr3_nt: TGTGCCAGCAGCAACAGGGGGCTGGGTGGCTACACCTTC
cdr3_aa: CASSNRGLGGYTF

clone_size: NA
d_call: NA
v_call: TRBV28
j_call: TRBJ1-2
cdr3_nt: TGTGCCAGCAGTGTGCCGGACAAAGTCTATGGCTACACCTTC
cdr3_aa: CASSVPDKVYGYTF

clone_size: NA
d_call: NA
v_call: TRBV4-1
j_call: TRBJ1-2
cdr3_nt: TGCGCCAGCAGCCAAGTGGTCACCCGGAGGTCTGGCTACACCTTC
cdr3_aa: CASSQVVTRRSGYTF

clone_size: NA
d_call: NA
v_call: TRBV6-6
j_call: TRBJ1-1
cdr3_nt: TGTGCCAGCTCACGGGAGGGGAACACTGAAGCTTTCTTT
cdr3_aa: CASSREGNTEAFF

clone_size: NA
d_call: NA
v_call: TRBV9
j_call: TRBJ1-2
cdr3_nt: TGTGCCAGCAGCGTAGAGGAGGGCTACTATGGCTACACCTTC
cdr3_aa: CASSVEEGYYGYTF

clone_size: NA
d_call: NA
v_call: TRBV3-1/TRBV3-2
j_call: TRBJ1-1
cdr3_nt: TGTGCCAGCAGCCTTGGGGGGGGAGCTTTCTTT
cdr3_aa: CASSLGGGAFF

clone_size: NA
d_call: TRBD1
v_call: TRBV5-3
j_call: TRBJ2-7
cdr3_nt: TGTGCCAGAAGCTCGTGGGACAGGGGGTTATACGAGCAGTACTTC
cdr3_aa: CARSSWDRGLYEQYF

clone_size: once
d_call: NA
v_call: TRBV24-1
j_call: TRBJ2-2
cdr3_nt: TGTGCCACCAGTGAAACGGACAGATTCAACACCGGGGAGCTGTTTTTT
cdr3_aa: CATSETDRFNTGELFF

clone_size: NA
d_call: NA
v_call: TRBV7-6
j_call: TRBJ2-2
cdr3_nt: TGTGCCAGCAGCTTAGTTGCGGGCCGCGGGGAGCTGTTTTTT
cdr3_aa: CASSLVAGRGELFF

clone_size: NA
d_call: NA
v_call: TRBV27
j_call: TRBJ1-2
cdr3_nt: TGTGCCAGCAGACCCAGGGTGGCCGATGGCTACACCTTC
cdr3_aa: CASRPRVADGYTF

clone_size: NA
d_call: NA
v_call: TRBV3-1/TRBV3-2
j_call: TRBJ1-4
cdr3_nt: TGTGCCAGCAGCCAGGACACATCTGAAAAACTGTTTTTT
cdr3_aa: CASSQDTSEKLFF

clone_size: NA
d_call: NA
v_call: TRBV5-1
j_call: TRBJ1-2
cdr3_nt: TGCGCCAGCAGCGAGGACACCACCACTGGCTACACCTTC
cdr3_aa: CASSEDTTTGYTF

clone_size: NA
d_call: NA
v_call: TRBV6-5
j_call: TRBJ2-6
cdr3_nt: TGTGCCAGCAGTTACTCCAGGGGCTGGGCCAACGTCCTGACTTTC
cdr3_aa: CASSYSRGWANVLTF

clone_size: few
d_call: TRBD2
v_call: TRBV6-1
j_call: TRBJ2-1
cdr3_nt: TGTGCCAGCAGTGAAGGTATCGGGAGGGCCAACAATGAGCAGTTCTTC
cdr3_aa: CASSEGIGRANNEQFF

clone_size: NA
d_call: NA
v_call: TRBV19
j_call: TRBJ1-2
cdr3_nt: TGTGCCAGTAGGAGACAGGAGGCTGGCTACACCTTC
cdr3_aa: CASRRQEAGYTF

clone_size: NA
d_call: NA
v_call: TRBV27
j_call: TRBJ1-4
cdr3_nt: TGTGCCAGCAGGGTCAGGGGAAATGAAAAACTGTTTTTT
cdr3_aa: CASRVRGNEKLFF

clone_size: NA
d_call: NA
v_call: TRBV5-5
j_call: TRBJ1-5
cdr3_nt: TGTGCCAGCAGCTTGGCGGGGGGTGCTAATCAGCCCCAGCATTTT
cdr3_aa: CASSLAGGANQPQHF

clone_size: once
d_call: NA
v_call: TRBV5-1
j_call: TRBJ1-3
cdr3_nt: TGCGCCAGCAGCTTGGAGCCCTCCCTCTCTGGAAACACCATATATTTT
cdr3_aa: CASSLEPSLSGNTIYF

clone_size: NA
d_call: NA
v_call: TRBV6-5
j_call: TRBJ1-1
cdr3_nt: TGTGCCAGCAGACTTCACACTGAAGCTTTCTTT
cdr3_aa: CASRLHTEAFF

clone_size: NA
d_call: NA
v_call: TRBV2
j_call: TRBJ1-6
cdr3_nt: TGTGCCAGCAGTGATCAGGGGTCCTATAATTCACCCCTCCACTTT
cdr3_aa: CASSDQGSYNSPLHF

clone_size: NA
d_call: TRBD2
v_call: TRBV6-1
j_call: TRBJ2-1
cdr3_nt: TGTGCCAGCAGTGACTGGACTAGCGGGAGTGGGAATGAGCAGTTCTTC
cdr3_aa: CASSDWTSGSGNEQFF

clone_size: NA
d_call: NA
v_call: TRBV10-1
j_call: TRBJ1-1
cdr3_nt: TGCGCCAGCGGGGATCTACAGGGAAGAGACACTGAAGCTTTCTTT
cdr3_aa: CASGDLQGRDTEAFF

clone_size: NA
d_call: TRBD1
v_call: TRBV5-1
j_call: TRBJ2-3
cdr3_nt: TGCGCCAGCAGCTCCCGGGACAGGGCCACAGATACGCAGTATTTT
cdr3_aa: CASSSRDRATDTQYF

clone_size: NA
d_call: NA
v_call: TRBV6-1
j_call: TRBJ2-2
cdr3_nt: TGTGCCAGCAGTGAATTGAGACAGGTAGCCGGGGAGCTGTTTTTT
cdr3_aa: CASSELRQVAGELFF

clone_size: NA
d_call: TRBD2
v_call: TRBV5-1
j_call: TRBJ2-1
cdr3_nt: TGCGCCAGCAGCCGCACGGAGCGGGGGGGCAATGAGCAGTTCTTC
cdr3_aa: CASSRTERGGNEQFF

clone_size: NA
d_call: TRBD2
v_call: TRBV12-5
j_call: TRBJ2-3
cdr3_nt: TGTGCTAGTGGTCCCCCTTGGACTAGCGGGAAAGATACGCAGTATTTT
cdr3_aa: CASGPPWTSGKDTQYF

clone_size: NA
d_call: TRBD1
v_call: TRBV7-9
j_call: TRBJ2-1
cdr3_nt: TGTGCCAGCAGCGAGAGACAGGGCGCTTACAATGAGCAGTTCTTC
cdr3_aa: CASSERQGAYNEQFF

clone_size: NA
d_call: TRBD1
v_call: TRBV4-2
j_call: TRBJ1-4
cdr3_nt: TGTGCCAGCAGCCAAGACGGGGGGACAGGGGGCGAAAAACTGTTTTTT
cdr3_aa: CASSQDGGTGGEKLFF

clone_size: NA
d_call: NA
v_call: TRBV20-1
j_call: TRBJ2-1
cdr3_nt: TGCACTGAGGTGGTTGCTTATGAGCAGTTCTTC
cdr3_aa: CTEVVAYEQFF

clone_size: NA
d_call: NA
v_call: TRBV7-8
j_call: TRBJ2-2
cdr3_nt: TGTGCCAGCAGCTCGTTCGAGAGGGCCTTGATCGGGGAGCTGTTTTTT
cdr3_aa: CASSSFERALIGELFF